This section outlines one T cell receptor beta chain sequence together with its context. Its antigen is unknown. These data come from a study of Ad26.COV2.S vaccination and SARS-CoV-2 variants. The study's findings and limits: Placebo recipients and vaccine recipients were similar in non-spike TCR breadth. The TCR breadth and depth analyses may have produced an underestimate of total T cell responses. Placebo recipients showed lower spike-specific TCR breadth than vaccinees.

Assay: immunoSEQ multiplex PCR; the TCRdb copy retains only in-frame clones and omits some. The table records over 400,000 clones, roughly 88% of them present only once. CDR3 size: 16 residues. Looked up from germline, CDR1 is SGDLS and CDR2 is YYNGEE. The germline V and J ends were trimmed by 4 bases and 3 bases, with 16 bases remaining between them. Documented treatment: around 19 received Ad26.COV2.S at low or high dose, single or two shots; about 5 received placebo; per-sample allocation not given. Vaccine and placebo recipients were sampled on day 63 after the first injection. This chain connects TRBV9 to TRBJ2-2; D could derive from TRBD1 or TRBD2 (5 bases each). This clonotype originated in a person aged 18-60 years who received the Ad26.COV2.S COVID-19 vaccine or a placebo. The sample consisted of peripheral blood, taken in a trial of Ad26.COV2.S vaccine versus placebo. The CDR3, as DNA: TGTGCCAGCAGCCTAGTGGGGGAGCCGTACACCGGGGAGCTGTTTTTT. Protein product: CASSLVGEPYTGELFF.